The following is a T cell receptor beta chain sequence with its context. The data stem from a study of blood T cell repertoires in COVID-19. The wider study: Material from acute and convalescent COVID-19 was sourced from the United States, Italy and Spain.

Original methodology: Estimates of nucleated cell counts were drawn from the amplification of reference gene primers. The repertoire was sequenced with immunoSEQ multiplex PCR; TCRdb's copy has only in-frame clones and lacks some. The V and J calls and clone size are taken from that table; D and trimming were inferred from the DNA. The sample yields fewer than 500,000 clones, 85% to 90% seen once. Patients of the Seattle cohort, enrolled during active infection, were followed longitudinally. Per the germline V gene, CDR1 is SQVTM and CDR2 is ANQGSEA. CDR3 size: 12 residues. Trimming at V came to 7 bases and at J to 5 bases, leaving 6 bases not matched to a gene.

This receptor was identified in a man aged 18 to 30 with COVID-19, enrolled during active disease. The sample taken for sequencing was peripheral blood. V is TRBV29-1 and J is TRBJ2-5; 8 nucleotides line up with TRBD1. Here the CDR3 DNA reads TGCAGCGCCGACAGGGGCGGCGAGACCCAGTACTTC. Amino acid sequence: CSADRGGETQYF.